This T cell receptor beta chain is from a study of blood T cells in healthy people across ages. Study outcomes and limitations: Versus aged donors, long-lived donors had higher diversity and more naive CD4+ cells. Diversity of TCR beta correlated strongly with naive T cell percentage.

A word on this clonotype: Its antigen is unidentified.

A second roughly 6 to 11 cycle PCR used barcoded and J-beta primers. Every cDNA was tagged by a template-switch adaptor with 12 random nucleotides. TCRdb re-derived calls from the 5' RACE reads in MiXCR, one entry per CDR3 protein. The data show roughly 680,000 distinct CDR3 sequences, with under 65% seen just once and roughly 13% held by the top ten. The CDR3 loop spans 15 amino acids. V lost 4 bases to trimming and J lost 4 bases, with 17 bases between them. CDR1 is SQVTM and CDR2 is ANQGSEA in the germline V gene. Every sample yielded at least 6 million isolated PBMCs. This chain joins TRBV29-1 and TRBJ2-1; a possible D gene is TRBD2 (7 bases). Material for sequencing was blood. This clonotype was sampled from a woman at least 80 years old in good health. CDR3 loop: CSVGGGQRSYNEQFF. The CDR3 DNA reads TGCAGCGTTGGGGGGGGGCAGCGGTCGTACAATGAGCAGTTCTTC.